This T cell receptor beta chain was sequenced for a study of glioma-infiltrating T cells. The table lists this clonotype with a count of one. Its antigen is not known. The iRepertoire nested amplicon-rescue multiplex PCR amplified TCR alpha and beta CDR3s from RNA. Tissue mRNA or PBMC total RNA, about 95-450 ng, went into one-step reverse transcription and amplification. TCRdb re-called the multiplex PCR reads through MiXCR, storing one row per CDR3 protein. The profile shows approximately 110,000 distinct CDR3 sequences, around 23% of them singletons. The study, taken as a whole, reports: Above-expected tissue-blood divergence occurred in all gliomas, most in low-grade ones.

Trimming removed 6 bases from V and 6 bases from J; junction bases left unmatched: 8. The CDR3 length is 13 residues. Per germline, CDR1 DFQATT and CDR2 SNEGSKA (reference sequence). The sequenced sample was glioma tissue, nonneoplastic brain tissue, or PBMCs (not recorded which). The sequence came from a human donor with low-grade glioma or glioblastoma, undergoing nonglioma brain surgery, or in good health (not recorded which). This chain joins TRBV20-1 and TRBJ1-2; 9 positions agree with TRBD1. CDR3 in DNA: TGCAGTGCAGGGACAGGGAACTACCATGGCTACACCTTC. This sequence encodes CSAGTGNYHGYTF.